This TCR beta chain was profiled in a study of T cells in Graves' hyperthyroidism and ophthalmopathy. Authors of the study amplified TCR beta CDR3 regions from RNA transcripts. The primer set for the first-round RT-PCR of the TCR CDR3 was HTBI. TCRdb independently ran MiXCR on the multiplex PCR reads; one entry per CDR3 protein. The table records around 340,000 distinct CDR3 sequences, roughly a sixth of them present only once. Comments on this clonotype: Its specificity is unknown.

Study-level results: Peripheral blood also featured most of the thyroid clonotypes expanded above 0.001.

The sequence was collected from a woman aged 25 to 39 with Graves' hyperthyroidism that later progressed to Graves' ophthalmopathy. The sequenced material came from blood.

The CDR3 DNA follows: TGCGCCAGCAGAAATCCGGGACAGGGCTCTTCTGGGGCCAACGTCCTGACTTTC. Amino acids: CASRNPGQGSSGANVLTF. The J gene is TRBJ2-6, the V gene TRBV4-1; TRBD1 aligns across 9 bases. CDR3 size: 18 residues. The germline CDR1 and CDR2 sequences are MGHRA and YSYEKL. The J segment lost 1 base and the V segment lost 6 bases, leaving 10 bases of the junction unmatched.